A selection of T cell receptor beta chains follows, all from one sample in a study of cytomegalovirus exposure and HLA in healthy donors. Some clones are missing from TCRdb's copy, which holds only in-frame ones; the method was immunoSEQ multiplex PCR. The data hold about 170,000 clones, with about 88% observed a single time. Source material: PBMCs. These receptors were obtained from a man aged 25 to 45 in good health and CMV-seropositive. CDR3s include the opening cysteine and the closing phenylalanine or tryptophan. A D gene is named only where the DNA matches it firmly. The size field is filled for only some rows; it gives once, few, many or a size class.

D	size	V	J	CDR3	DNA
-	-	TRBV18	TRBJ2-2	CASSPPPGESSTGELFF	TGTGCCAGCTCACCACCGCCGGGAGAGTCCTCGACCGGGGAGCTGTTTTTT
-	-	TRBV9	TRBJ2-7	CASSTGGLAGKIHEQYF	TGTGCCAGCAGCACAGGGGGGCTAGCGGGAAAGATCCACGAGCAGTACTTC
-	-	TRBV27	TRBJ1-2	CASRDSGERGYGYTF	TGTGCCAGCAGGGATTCGGGGGAGAGGGGCTATGGCTACACCTTC
TRBD1	-	TRBV4-2	TRBJ1-3	CASSQAGGDSGNTIYF	TGTGCCAGCAGCCAAGCAGGGGGAGACTCTGGAAACACCATATATTTT
-	few	TRBV5-8	TRBJ1-1	CASSQGTNTEAFF	TGTGCCAGCAGCCAGGGGACGAACACTGAAGCTTTCTTT
-	-	TRBV7-3	TRBJ2-2	CASSLPDTGELFF	TGTGCCAGCAGCTTACCTGACACCGGGGAGCTGTTTTTT
-	once	TRBV27	TRBJ2-2	CASSYSPPGTGITGELFF	TGTGCCAGCAGTTACTCCCCTCCCGGAACAGGGATCACCGGGGAGCTGTTTTTT
TRBD2	-	TRBV7-6	TRBJ2-3	CASSLRGGIAGGTDTQYF	TGTGCCAGCAGCTTACGGGGGGGAATAGCGGGAGGCACAGATACGCAGTATTTT
-	-	TRBV23-1	TRBJ1-5	CASCNLTGQPQHF	TGCGCCAGCTGCAATCTGACTGGTCAGCCCCAGCATTTT
TRBD1	-	TRBV15	TRBJ2-3	CATSRVRTGTYTDTQYF	TGTGCCACCAGCAGAGTTCGGACAGGAACCTACACAGATACGCAGTATTTT
-	-	TRBV7-9	TRBJ2-7	CASSSTGTVSYEQYF	TGTGCCAGCAGCTCGACCGGGACTGTTTCCTACGAGCAGTACTTC
-	-	TRBV5-8	TRBJ2-7	CASSLRGPRYEQYF	TGTGCCAGCAGCTTAAGGGGCCCCCGTTACGAGCAGTACTTC
TRBD1	-	TRBV7-9	TRBJ2-5	CASSLEPGQGTETQYF	TGTGCCAGCAGCTTAGAACCGGGACAGGGAACGGAGACCCAGTACTTC
-	-	TRBV10-3	TRBJ1-1	CAISDVGVMNTEAFF	TGTGCCATCAGTGATGTCGGGGTGATGAACACTGAAGCTTTCTTT
-	-	TRBV6-5	TRBJ1-5	CASSGGGPGSQPQHF	TGTGCCAGCAGCGGCGGTGGCCCAGGGTCTCAGCCCCAGCATTTT
TRBD1	once	TRBV19	TRBJ1-5	CASREEVSGTGARQPQHF	TGTGCCAGTAGGGAGGAGGTCTCCGGGACAGGGGCCAGGCAGCCCCAGCATTTT
-	-	TRBV11-3	TRBJ1-1	CASSWGGNTEAFF	TGTGCCAGCAGCTGGGGGGGGAACACTGAAGCTTTCTTT
-	-	TRBV6-4	TRBJ2-2	CASTGPGELFF	TGTGCCAGCACAGGGCCCGGGGAGCTGTTTTTT
TRBD1	-	TRBV2	TRBJ1-4	CASRRQGIGEKLFF	TGTGCCAGCAGGAGACAGGGGATCGGTGAAAAACTGTTTTTT
TRBD2	-	TRBV5-1	TRBJ2-7	CASSRASGSYEQYF	TGCGCCAGCAGCAGGGCTAGCGGGAGCTACGAGCAGTACTTC
TRBD1	-	TRBV30	TRBJ2-5	CAWGIRDRKGTQYF	TGTGCCTGGGGAATCCGGGACAGAAAAGGGACCCAGTACTTC
TRBD2	few	TRBV6-6	TRBJ2-1	CASRGLAGAVYNEQFF	TGTGCCAGCAGGGGGCTAGCGGGAGCCGTATACAATGAGCAGTTCTTC
-	-	TRBV19	TRBJ2-5	CASSMMGARNRETQYF	TGTGCCAGTAGTATGATGGGGGCCCGCAACCGCGAGACCCAGTACTTC
TRBD2	-	TRBV2	TRBJ2-1	CASRMTTGTSGTFFFF	TGTGCCAGCAGGATGACCACCGGGACTAGCGGGACATTTTTCTTCTTC
TRBD1	-	TRBV5-4	TRBJ2-2	CASSRDSTGELFF	TGTGCCAGCAGCCGGGACAGCACCGGGGAGCTGTTTTTT
-	-	TRBV10-3	TRBJ2-3	CAISDEGATDTQYF	TGTGCCATCAGTGACGAAGGGGCTACAGATACGCAGTATTTT
TRBD1	-	TRBV18	TRBJ1-2	CASSQGQGYGYTF	TGTGCCAGCTCACAGGGACAGGGGTATGGCTACACCTTC
-	-	TRBV10-3	TRBJ2-7	CAISEEQVVEQYF	TGTGCCATCAGTGAGGAGCAGGTCGTCGAGCAGTACTTC
-	-	TRBV15	TRBJ1-5	CATTRPGYNQPQHF	TGTGCCACTACGAGACCAGGGTACAATCAGCCCCAGCATTTT
-	-	TRBV27	TRBJ1-4	CASSSNYEKLFF	TGTGCCAGCAGTTCCAATTATGAAAAACTGTTTTTT
-	-	TRBV10-3	TRBJ1-2	CAISESLEGYTF	TGTGCCATCAGTGAGTCCTTAGAAGGCTACACCTTC
TRBD1	-	TRBV7-2	TRBJ1-3	CASSLVQGIAGNTIYF	TGTGCCAGCAGCTTAGTACAGGGGATAGCGGGAAACACCATATATTTT
-	-	TRBV19	TRBJ1-4	CASSISQGLNEKLFF	TGTGCCAGTAGTATTTCGCAGGGGCTTAATGAAAAACTGTTTTTT
TRBD1	-	TRBV7-9	TRBJ1-1	CASSNGQGATEAFF	TGTGCCAGCAGCAACGGACAGGGGGCTACTGAAGCTTTCTTT
-	-	TRBV7-9	TRBJ2-1	CASSPEGSGVQFF	TGTGCCAGCAGCCCCGAGGGCTCCGGAGTGCAGTTCTTC
TRBD1	-	TRBV15	TRBJ1-2	CATSRRQGAGGYTF	TGTGCCACCAGCAGGCGACAGGGGGCGGGTGGCTACACCTTC
-	-	TRBV7-2	TRBJ1-2	CASSPINYGYTF	TGTGCCAGCAGCCCTATTAACTATGGCTACACCTTC
-	few	TRBV5-1	TRBJ1-1	CASSFDRNTEAFF	TGCGCCAGCAGCTTCGACAGGAACACTGAAGCTTTCTTT
-	-	TRBV2	TRBJ2-5	CAREGETQYF	TGTGCCAGGGAGGGGGAGACCCAGTACTTC
TRBD2	-	TRBV7-3	TRBJ2-1	CASSLTWVAGGVEQFF	TGTGCCAGCAGCTTAACGTGGGTAGCGGGAGGGGTTGAGCAGTTCTTC